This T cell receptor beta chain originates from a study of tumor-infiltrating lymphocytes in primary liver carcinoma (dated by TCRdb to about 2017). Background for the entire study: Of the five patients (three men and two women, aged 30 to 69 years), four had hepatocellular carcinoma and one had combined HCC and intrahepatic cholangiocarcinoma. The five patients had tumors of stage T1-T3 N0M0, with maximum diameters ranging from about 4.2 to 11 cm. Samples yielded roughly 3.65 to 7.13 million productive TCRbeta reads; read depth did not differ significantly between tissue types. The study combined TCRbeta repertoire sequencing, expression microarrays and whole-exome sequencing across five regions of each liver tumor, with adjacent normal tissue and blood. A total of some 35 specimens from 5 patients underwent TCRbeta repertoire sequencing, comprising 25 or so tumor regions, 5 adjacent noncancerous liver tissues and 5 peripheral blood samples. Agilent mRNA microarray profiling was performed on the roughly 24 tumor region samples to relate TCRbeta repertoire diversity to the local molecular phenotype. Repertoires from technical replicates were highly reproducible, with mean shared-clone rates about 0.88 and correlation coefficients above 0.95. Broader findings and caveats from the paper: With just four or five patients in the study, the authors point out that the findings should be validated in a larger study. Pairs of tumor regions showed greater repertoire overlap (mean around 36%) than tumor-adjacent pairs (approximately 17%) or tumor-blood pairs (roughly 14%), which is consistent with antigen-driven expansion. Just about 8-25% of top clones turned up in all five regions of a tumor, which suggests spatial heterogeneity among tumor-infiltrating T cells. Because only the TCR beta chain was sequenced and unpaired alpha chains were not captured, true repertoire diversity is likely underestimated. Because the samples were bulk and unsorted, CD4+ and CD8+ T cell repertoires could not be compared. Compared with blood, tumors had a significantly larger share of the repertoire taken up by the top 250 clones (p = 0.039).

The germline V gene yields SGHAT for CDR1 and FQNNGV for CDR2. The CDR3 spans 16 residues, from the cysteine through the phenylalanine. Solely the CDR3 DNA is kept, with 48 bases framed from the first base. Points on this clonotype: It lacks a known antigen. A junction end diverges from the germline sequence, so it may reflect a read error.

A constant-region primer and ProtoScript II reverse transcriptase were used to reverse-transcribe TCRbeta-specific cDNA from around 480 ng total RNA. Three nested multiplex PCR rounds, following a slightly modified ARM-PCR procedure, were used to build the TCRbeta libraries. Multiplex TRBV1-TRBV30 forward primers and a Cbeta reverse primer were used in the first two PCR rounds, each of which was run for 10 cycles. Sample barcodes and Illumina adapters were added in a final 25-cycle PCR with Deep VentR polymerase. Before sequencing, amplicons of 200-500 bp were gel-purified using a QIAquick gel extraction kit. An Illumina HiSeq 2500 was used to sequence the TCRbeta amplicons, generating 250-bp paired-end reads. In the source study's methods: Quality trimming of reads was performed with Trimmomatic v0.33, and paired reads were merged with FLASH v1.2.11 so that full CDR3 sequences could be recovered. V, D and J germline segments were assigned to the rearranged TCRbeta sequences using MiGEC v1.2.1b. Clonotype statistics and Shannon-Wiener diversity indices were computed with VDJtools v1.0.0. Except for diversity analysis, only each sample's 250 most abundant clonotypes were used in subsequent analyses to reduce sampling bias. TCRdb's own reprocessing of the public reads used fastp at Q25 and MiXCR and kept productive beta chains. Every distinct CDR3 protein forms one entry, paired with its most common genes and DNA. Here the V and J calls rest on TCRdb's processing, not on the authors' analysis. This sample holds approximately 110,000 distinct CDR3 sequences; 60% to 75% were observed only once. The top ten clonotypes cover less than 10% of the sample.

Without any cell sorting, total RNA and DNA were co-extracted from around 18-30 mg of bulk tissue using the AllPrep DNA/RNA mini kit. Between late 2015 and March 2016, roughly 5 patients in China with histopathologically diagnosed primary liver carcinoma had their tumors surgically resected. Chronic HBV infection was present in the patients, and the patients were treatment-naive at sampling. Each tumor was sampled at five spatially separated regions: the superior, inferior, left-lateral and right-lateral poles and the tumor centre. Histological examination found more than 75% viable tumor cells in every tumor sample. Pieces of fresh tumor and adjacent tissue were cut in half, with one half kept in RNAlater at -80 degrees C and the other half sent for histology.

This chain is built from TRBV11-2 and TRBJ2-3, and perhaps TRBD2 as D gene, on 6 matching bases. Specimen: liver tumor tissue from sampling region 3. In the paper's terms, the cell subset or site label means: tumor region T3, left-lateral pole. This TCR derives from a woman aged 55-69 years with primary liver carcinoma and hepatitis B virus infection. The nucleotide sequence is TGTGCCAGCAGCTCTGGACTAACGGGGCACACAGATGCGCAGTATTTT. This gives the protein CASSSGLTGHTDAQYF.